This T cell receptor (beta chain) was captured in a study of beta chain features in type 1 diabetes (dated by TCRdb to between 2017 and 2018). Regarding the research as a whole: No differences in mean age, gender distribution, total cell number or subset yield were found between patients and healthy donors. A total of roughly 99 million sorted cells were examined across all samples, and the number of cells per subset was strongly correlated with RNA yield. In the study, recently diagnosed type 1 diabetes patients and matched healthy donors were compared on the TCRB repertoires of their sorted circulating CD4+ T cell subsets. Regulatory and stem cell-like memory subsets were isolated from only 8 patients and roughly 8 healthy donors, whereas naive and central memory subsets came from all 30 or so donors.

The entire isolated RNA was reverse transcribed using the High Capacity cDNA Reverse Transcription Kit, and thus expressed TCRB transcripts were sequenced. Deep immunoSEQ sequencing was applied to naive, central memory and regulatory T cell samples, giving an average of about 3.4 million total reads per sample. Sorted cells were lysed in RLT buffer and RNA was extracted with DNase-treated RNeasy Micro or Mini kits, depending on cell number. Each cell subset was processed separately to prevent cross-contamination, with patient and healthy donor samples processed together. The immunoSEQ multiplex PCR was used to amplify TCRB sequences from cDNA, generating 87-bp fragments that spanned the CDR3 region. Sequencing of the amplicons was performed on the Illumina HiSeq platform. The study's own analysis went as follows. PCR bias was corrected computationally using synthetic template baselines, and reads within Hamming distance 2 were collapsed, with unmergeable singletons discarded. Reads were aligned against IMGT so that V, D and J genes, CDR3 length and insertions or deletions at six rearrangement sites could be assigned. Within each subset, clonotype counts were normalized to sorted cell number, and only after that were true diversity and Gini coefficients computed with the tcR R package. The overlap coefficient, calculated on TCRB nucleotide sequences, was used to measure repertoire sharing. Out-of-frame TCRB sequences from naive cells were analyzed as a proxy for the pre-selection repertoire. TCRdb limited this immuneACCESS table to in-frame rearrangements with V and J called. A share of clones is missing; checked studies link under half to unresolved V genes, and the rest is unexplained. V, J and clone size reflect that table, while D and trimming were determined from the DNA. The sample records 350,000 to 400,000 clones, roughly 16% of which are singletons. The ten largest clones capture approximately 0.02% of the sample.

Broad study findings and their caveats: At VDJ recombination sites, patients with type 1 diabetes made fewer insertions and deleted more nucleotides, a pattern implying thymic rearrangement abnormalities. Type 1 diabetes patients showed a moderate but significant shortening of TCRB CDR3 length in all four CD4+ subsets. Naive, central memory and regulatory TCRB repertoires appeared more similar among patients than among healthy donors. PCR might favor shorter templates, but patient and control samples were amplified and corrected together, so any skew would affect both groups equally. Only small numbers of individuals were included in the HLA sub-analyses, which left unresolved whether HLA type had any influence on TCRB rearrangement. Sequencing cDNA rather than genomic DNA could over-represent highly expressing activated cells, although activation and CD3 levels did not differ between groups.

There are 16 amino acids in the CDR3, from cysteine to phenylalanine inclusive. This entry keeps only the CDR3 DNA: 48 bases, framed from base 1. V loses 6 bases, J loses 5 bases, and the germline ends lie 25 bases apart. As encoded in the germline V gene, CDR1 is SQVTM while CDR2 is ANQGSEA. Each donor gave one peripheral blood draw, approximately 120 mL on average, collected into heparinised tubes. Using a panel that included CD45RO, CCR7, CD25, CD127, CD95 and CD27, naive, central memory, regulatory and stem cell-like memory CD4+ T cells were sorted on a BD FACSAria II. All sorted populations exceeded 95% purity. PBMCs were separated immediately by Lymphoprep density gradient centrifugation and were stained directly, without being cultured. To minimize batch effects, samples were stained and sorted in pairs, one healthy donor with one patient per experiment. This clone has just a few counts. This clone's antigen is unknown. The input lacks base qualities; no much larger clone sits a single base away.

This receptor was identified in a woman younger than 35 in good health. The sequence joins TRBV29-1 to TRBJ2-5, with TRBD2 perhaps the D gene, on 7 matching bases. The sample consisted of naive CD4+ T cells from blood. Explained via the paper, the cell subset or site label denotes: true naive CD4+ T cells. The CDR3 protein: CSVGLWGGQRKETQYF. The DNA reads TGCAGCGTAGGCCTTTGGGGGGGCCAAAGAAAGGAGACCCAGTACTTC.